A single sample gave rise to the 22 T cell receptor beta chains below, sequenced in a study of CD4 T cells in relation to SARS-CoV-2 and coronaviruses. The unexposed donors gave CD4+ T cells in about 2011-2018, prior to COVID-19. CD4+ T cells were isolated from the cells after around 11 days of culture. Profiled with immunoSEQ multiplex PCR; TCRdb holds only in-frame clones, not every one. The table lists tens of thousands of clones, 72% of them singletons. No antigen is known for these receptors. Sequencing was carried out using CD4+ T cells from PBMCs, cultured in vitro. These TCRs come from a human donor in good health.

This chain uses TRBV7-7 with TRBJ2-5; D ambiguous. The CDR3 is 14 residues long. V lost 5 bases to trimming and J lost 5 bases, with 15 bases between them. Germline loops: CDR1 SSHAT, CDR2 FNYEAQ (reference sequence). The CDR3 nucleotides are TGTGCCAGCAGCCAAAACGGACCCCGGGAGACCCAGTACTTC. Protein sequence: CASSQNGPRETQYF.

V gene TRBV19 combines with J gene TRBJ2-1, with no clear D. The V gene lost 2 bases and the J gene lost 7 bases, with 12 bases spanning the gap. This CDR3 spans 14 amino acids. Germline values: CDR1 LNHDA, CDR2 SQIVND (reference sequence). In DNA form, the CDR3 reads TGTGCCAGTAGTATATCCCTATCTACGAATGAGCAGTTCTTC. Translating it yields CASSISLSTNEQFF. The full variable domain, completed using reference TRBV19 and TRBJ2-1, is DGGITQSPKYLFRKEGQNVTLSCEQNLNHDAMYWYRQDPGQGLRLIYYSQIVNDFQKGDIAEGYSVSREKKESFPLTVTSAQKNPTAFYLCASSISLSTNEQFFGPGTRLTVL.

The rearrangement joins TRBV6-5 to TRBJ1-1; 11 nucleotides agree with TRBD1. After removal of 7 bases from V and 7 bases from J, the junction contained 11 bases not matched to a gene. This CDR3 spans 15 amino acids. The germline CDR1 and CDR2 sequences are MNHEY and SVGAGI. The DNA for the CDR3 is TGTGCCAGCATTGGACAGGGGGCGCCTAAAGGTGAAGCTTTCTTT. Encoded protein: CASIGQGAPKGEAFF.

The V and J genes are TRBV28 and TRBJ1-4, with D unclear. The CDR3 covers 16 residues. The V end lost 1 base, the J end lost 5 bases, and 14 bases lay between the germline ends. The V gene's germline CDR1 is MDHEN and CDR2 SYDVKM. Written as DNA, the CDR3 is TGTGCCAGCAGTTTATATTCCCCCAGATGGAATGAAAAACTGTTTTTT. This sequence encodes CASSLYSPRWNEKLFF.

This chain's CDR3 is CASSSLPGKGPADEKLFF. The CDR3 DNA follows: TGTGCCAGTAGTAGCTTACCTGGGAAGGGGCCGGCGGATGAAAAACTGTTTTTT. The J gene is TRBJ1-4, the V gene TRBV19; D possibly corresponds to TRBD1 (5 bases). Trimming shortened V by 4 bases and J by 6 bases, and 24 bases separated the two germline ends. The CDR3 runs to 18 residues. CDR1 LNHDA and CDR2 SQIVND come from the germline V gene (reference sequence).

The genes are TRBV10-3 and TRBJ2-5, with D possibly being TRBD1 or TRBD2 (6 bases each). V lost 7 bases, J lost 5 bases, and 14 bases lay in between. This CDR3 is built from 13 residues. The germline V gene encodes CDR1 ENHRY and CDR2 SYGVKD. Here the CDR3 reads CAIMGAGLETQYF. The CDR3, as DNA: TGTGCCATCATGGGGGCGGGGCTTGAGACCCAGTACTTC.

The chain is built from TRBV9 and TRBJ2-3; D is possibly TRBD2 (6 bases). The CDR3 runs 15 residues. Deletions cut 4 bases from V and 2 bases from J, with 14 bases between. The germline gives CDR1 SGDLS, CDR2 YYNGEE. The CDR3 sequence: CASSRSAGLTDTQYF. The CDR3 region has the DNA TGTGCCAGCAGCCGGTCAGCGGGTCTCACAGATACGCAGTATTTT.

V is TRBV6-6 and J is TRBJ1-6; possible D gene TRBD1, 5 bases. V lost 6 bases to trimming and J lost 5 bases, with 11 bases between them. Looked up from germline, CDR1 is MNHNY and CDR2 is SVGAGI (reference sequence). This CDR3 is built from 14 residues. In nucleotides, the CDR3 is TGTGCCAGCAGCCGACAGAACCATAATTCACCCCTCCACTTT. It codes for CASSRQNHNSPLHF.

This chain uses TRBV11-2 with TRBJ2-7; TRBD2 matches at 8 bases. The ends lost 8 bases at V and 2 bases at J; junction bases unmatched: 5. In germline, CDR1 is SGHAT, CDR2 FQNNGV. This CDR3 has 13 residues. CDR3 DNA: TGTGCCAGCCGCCGGGAGGGGACCTACGAGCAGTACTTC. It is translated as CASRREGTYEQYF.

The V gene is TRBV4-2, the J gene TRBJ1-5, with 7 positions matching TRBD1. J lost 3 bases, V lost 1 base, and 6 bases had no gene match. The CDR3 has 16 amino acids. Germline V gene lookup returns CDR1 LGHNA and CDR2 YNFKEQ. The CDR3 is CASSQVFGTDNQPQHF. Here the CDR3 DNA reads TGTGCCAGCAGCCAAGTTTTCGGGACAGACAATCAGCCCCAGCATTTT.

The J gene is TRBJ2-1, the V gene TRBV3-1 (or the pseudogene TRBV3-2); D tentatively reads TRBD1 or TRBD2 (5 bases each). The CDR3 has 14 residues. CDR1 and CDR2 from the germline V gene are LGHDT and YNNKEL (reference sequence). V gave up 4 bases and J gave up 7 bases, with 14 bases separating them. CDR3 in DNA: TGTGCCAGCAGCCGCGAGGGGACGGGGAATGAGCAGTTCTTC. It yields the protein CASSREGTGNEQFF.

The rearrangement uses TRBV19 and TRBJ2-1; 7 bases are shared with TRBD2. The trim removed 7 bases at V and 4 bases at J, leaving 4 bases unmatched. The CDR3 covers 13 residues. CDR1 is LNHDA and CDR2 is SQIVND in the germline V gene (reference sequence). The CDR3 reads CASKPSGYNEQFF. The CDR3 DNA reads TGTGCCAGTAAGCCTAGCGGATACAATGAGCAGTTCTTC.

The chain has TRBV5-4 and TRBJ2-5; 7 bases align to TRBD2. This CDR3 is 15 amino acids long. CDR1 is SGHNT and CDR2 is YYREEE in the germline V gene (reference sequence). Losses at the gene ends were 2 bases for V and 5 bases for J; bases not matched to a gene: 9. The chain's CDR3 is CASSFKPGLSETQYF. The CDR3 DNA follows: TGTGCCAGCAGCTTTAAACCGGGACTATCGGAGACCCAGTACTTC.

The genes are TRBV7-6 and TRBJ2-2, with D possibly TRBD1 on 5 matching bases. CDR3 size: 17 residues. With 5 bases removed from V and 0 bases from J, the gap between germline ends came to 16 bases. The germline CDR1 and CDR2 sequences are SGHVS and FNYEAQ. The CDR3 nucleotides are TGTGCCAGCAGCAGCCGACAGTCGGGCCCGAACACCGGGGAGCTGTTTTTT. It encodes CASSSRQSGPNTGELFF.

V is TRBV19 and J is TRBJ2-7; perhaps TRBD1 as D (6 bases). This CDR3 region has 12 residues. Germline V gene lookup returns CDR1 LNHDA and CDR2 SQIVND (reference sequence). Between the trimmed V and J ends, which lost 5 bases and 4 bases, there was a span of 9 bases. The CDR3 spells CASSGTKYEQYF. The CDR3 nucleotides read TGTGCCAGTAGTGGGACAAAATACGAGCAGTACTTC. The whole variable domain, filled in from reference TRBV19 and TRBJ2-7, reads DGGITQSPKYLFRKEGQNVTLSCEQNLNHDAMYWYRQDPGQGLRLIYYSQIVNDFQKGDIAEGYSVSREKKESFPLTVTSAQKNPTAFYLCASSGTKYEQYFGPGTRLTVT.

The chain links TRBV21-1 to TRBJ2-7; the table's D call, TRBD1, was not checked against the DNA. TRBV21-1 is described as a pseudogene. This CDR3 comprises 17 residues. CDR3 in DNA: TGTGCCAGCAGCAAATTTCCTGCGGGACAGGTTACCTACGAGCAGTACTTC. Protein sequence: CASSKFPAGQVTYEQYF.

This clone showed up just a few times. The rearrangement links TRBV6-5 to TRBJ2-2; a weak D match, TRBD1 (7 bases). Germline assignment: CDR1 MNHEY and CDR2 SVGAGI. V lost 6 bases, J lost 3 bases, and 14 bases lay in between. The CDR3 has 15 residues. In DNA form, the CDR3 reads TGTGCCAGCAGGGAGGGACAGAGTTACACCGGGGAGCTGTTTTTT. Translated, it gives CASREGQSYTGELFF.

V usage is TRBV7-2 and J usage is TRBJ1-5; D may be TRBD1 (6 bases). Germline V CDR1 and CDR2: SGHTA, FQGNSA. V was clipped by 5 bases and J by 5 bases, with 19 bases between them. CDR3 length equals 16 residues. In nucleotides, the CDR3 is TGTGCCAGCAGCCTAAAGGGGGGACTGGGGGATCAGCCCCAGCATTTT. It yields the protein CASSLKGGLGDQPQHF.

The sample holds a few counts of this clone. The CDR3 is CASSPGTTDTQYF. The CDR3 DNA reads as TGCGCCAGCAGCCCCGGGACTACAGATACGCAGTATTTT. The rearrangement joins TRBV5-1 to TRBJ2-3, with D possibly being TRBD2 (6 bases). The CDR3 totals 13 residues. V was pared by 4 bases and J by 3 bases, with 9 bases between. Per germline, CDR1 SGHRS and CDR2 YFSETQ.

This clone was counted once. The V gene is TRBV5-6, the J gene TRBJ2-7, with TRBD2 matching over 9 bases. The J segment lost 4 bases and the V segment lost 0 bases, leaving 8 bases of the junction unmatched. Germline lookup yields CDR1 SGHDT and CDR2 YYEEEE. The CDR3 has 16 residues. The CDR3 region has the DNA TGTGCCAGCAGCTTGGGGGCTAGCGGGAATTTGTACGAGCAGTACTTC. This sequence encodes CASSLGASGNLYEQYF.

This clone was found once. V is TRBV6-6 and J is TRBJ2-3, with 7 bases identical to TRBD2. Losses at the gene ends were 0 bases for V and 2 bases for J; bases not matched to a gene: 5. Germline-derived CDR1 and CDR2 are MNHNY and SVGAGI (reference sequence). The CDR3 is 16 residues long. CDR3 sequence: CASSYSKRGLTDTQYF. CDR3 bases: TGTGCCAGCAGTTACTCCAAGCGGGGCCTCACAGATACGCAGTATTTT.

The V and J genes are TRBV7-9 and TRBJ1-3; no reliable D call. In germline, CDR1 is SEHNR, CDR2 FQNEAQ (reference sequence). V gave up 2 bases and J gave up 0 bases, with 8 bases separating them. The CDR3 runs 15 residues. This chain's CDR3 is CASSLPGSSGNTIYF. The CDR3 DNA is TGTGCCAGCAGCTTACCGGGAAGCTCTGGAAACACCATATATTTT. The entire variable domain, with the rest obtained from reference TRBV7-9 and TRBJ1-3, is as follows: DTGVSQNPRHKITKRGQNVTFRCDPISEHNRLYWYRQTLGQGPEFLTYFQNEAQLEKSRLLSDRFSAERPKGSFSTLEIQRTEQGDSAMYLCASSLPGSSGNTIYFGEGSWLTVV.